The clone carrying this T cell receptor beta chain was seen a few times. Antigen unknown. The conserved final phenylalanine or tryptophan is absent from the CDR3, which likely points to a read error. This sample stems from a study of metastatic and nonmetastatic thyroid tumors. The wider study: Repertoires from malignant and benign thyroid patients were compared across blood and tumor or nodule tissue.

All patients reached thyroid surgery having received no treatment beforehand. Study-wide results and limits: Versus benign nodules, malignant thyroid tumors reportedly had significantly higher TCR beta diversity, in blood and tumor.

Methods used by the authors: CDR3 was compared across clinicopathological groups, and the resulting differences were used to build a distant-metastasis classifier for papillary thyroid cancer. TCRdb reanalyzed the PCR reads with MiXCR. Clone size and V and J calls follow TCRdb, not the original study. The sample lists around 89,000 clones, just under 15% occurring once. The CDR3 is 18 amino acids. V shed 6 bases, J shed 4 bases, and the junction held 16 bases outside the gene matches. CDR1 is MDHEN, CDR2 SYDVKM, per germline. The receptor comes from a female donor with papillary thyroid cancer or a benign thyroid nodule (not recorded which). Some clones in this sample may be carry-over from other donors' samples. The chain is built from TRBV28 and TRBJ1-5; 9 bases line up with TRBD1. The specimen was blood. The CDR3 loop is CASSSGTGCDWRNQPQHS. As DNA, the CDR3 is TGTGCCAGCAGCTCCGGGACAGGGTGCGACTGGCGGAATCAGCCCCAGCATTCT.